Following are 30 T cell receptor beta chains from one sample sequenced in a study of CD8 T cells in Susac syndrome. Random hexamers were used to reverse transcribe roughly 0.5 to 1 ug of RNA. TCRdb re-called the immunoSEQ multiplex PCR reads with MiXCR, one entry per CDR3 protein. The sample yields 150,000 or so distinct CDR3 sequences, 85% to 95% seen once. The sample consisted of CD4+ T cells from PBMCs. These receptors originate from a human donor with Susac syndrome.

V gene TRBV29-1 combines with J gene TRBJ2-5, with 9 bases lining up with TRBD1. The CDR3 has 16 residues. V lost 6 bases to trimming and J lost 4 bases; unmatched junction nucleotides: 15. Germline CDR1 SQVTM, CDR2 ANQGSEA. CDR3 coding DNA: TGCAGCGTCGGTGGGGCGGGGACAGGGTGGGCAGAGACCCAGTACTTC. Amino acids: CSVGGAGTGWAETQYF.

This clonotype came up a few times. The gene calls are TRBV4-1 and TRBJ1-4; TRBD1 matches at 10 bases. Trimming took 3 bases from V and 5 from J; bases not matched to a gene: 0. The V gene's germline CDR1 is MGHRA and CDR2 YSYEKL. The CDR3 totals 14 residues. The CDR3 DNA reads TGCGCCAGCAGCCAGGGACAGGGGAATGAAAAACTGTTTTTT. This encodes CASSQGQGNEKLFF.

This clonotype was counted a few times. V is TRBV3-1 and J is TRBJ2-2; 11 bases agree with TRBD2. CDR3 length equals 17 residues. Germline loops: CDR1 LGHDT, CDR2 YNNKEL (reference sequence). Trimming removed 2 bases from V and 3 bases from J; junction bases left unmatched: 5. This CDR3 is CASSQHTSGSDTGELFF. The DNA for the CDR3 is TGTGCCAGCAGCCAACATACTAGCGGGAGCGACACCGGGGAGCTGTTTTTT.

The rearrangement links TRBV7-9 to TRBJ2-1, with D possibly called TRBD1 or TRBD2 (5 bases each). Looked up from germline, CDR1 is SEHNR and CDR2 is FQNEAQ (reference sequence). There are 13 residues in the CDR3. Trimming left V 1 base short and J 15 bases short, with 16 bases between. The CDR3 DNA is TGTGCCAGCAGCTTAGGATGGGGGAAAGTTCCGTTCTTC. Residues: CASSLGWGKVPFF. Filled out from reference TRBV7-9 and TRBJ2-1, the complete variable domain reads DTGVSQNPRHKITKRGQNVTFRCDPISEHNRLYWYRQTLGQGPEFLTYFQNEAQLEKSRLLSDRFSAERPKGSFSTLEIQRTEQGDSAMYLCASSLGWGKVPFFGPGTRLTVL.

The CDR3 DNA sequence: TGTGCCTGGAGTGTAACTAGCGCTAAGCAGTTCTTC. Its translation is CAWSVTSAKQFF. This chain uses TRBV30 with TRBJ2-1, with 7 bases matching TRBD2. Losses at the gene ends were 0 bases for V and 11 bases for J; bases not matched to a gene: 4. The CDR3 runs to 12 residues. CDR1 GTSNPN and CDR2 SVGIG come from the germline V gene (reference sequence).

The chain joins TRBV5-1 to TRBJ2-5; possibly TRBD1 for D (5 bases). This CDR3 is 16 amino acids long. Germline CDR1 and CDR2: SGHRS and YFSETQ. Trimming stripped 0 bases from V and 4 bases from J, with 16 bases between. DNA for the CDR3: TGCGCCAGCAGCTTGGCCCACAGGCGAGTGGGAGAGACCCAGTACTTC. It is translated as CASSLAHRRVGETQYF.

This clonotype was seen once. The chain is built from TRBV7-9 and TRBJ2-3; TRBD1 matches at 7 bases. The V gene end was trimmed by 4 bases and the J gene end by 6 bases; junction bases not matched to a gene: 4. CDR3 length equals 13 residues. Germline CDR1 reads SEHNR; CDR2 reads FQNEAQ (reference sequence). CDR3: CASSSQGIDTQYF. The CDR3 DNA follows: TGTGCCAGCAGCTCACAGGGGATCGATACGCAGTATTTT.

Here the CDR3 reads CASSFSGSADTQYF. CDR3 coding DNA: TGTGCCAGCAGCTTCAGCGGGAGCGCAGATACGCAGTATTTT. The chain combines TRBV7-9 with TRBJ2-3; TRBD2 aligns across 8 bases. The CDR3 length is 14 residues. Germline values: CDR1 SEHNR, CDR2 FQNEAQ (reference sequence). The J segment lost 4 bases and the V segment lost 3 bases, leaving 3 bases of the junction unmatched.

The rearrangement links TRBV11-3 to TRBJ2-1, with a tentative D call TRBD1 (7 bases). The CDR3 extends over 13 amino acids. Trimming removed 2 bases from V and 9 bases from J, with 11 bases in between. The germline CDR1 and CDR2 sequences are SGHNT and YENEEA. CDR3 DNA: TGTGCCAGCAGCTTAACAGGGGAGGTTGAGCAGTTCTTC. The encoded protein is CASSLTGEVEQFF.

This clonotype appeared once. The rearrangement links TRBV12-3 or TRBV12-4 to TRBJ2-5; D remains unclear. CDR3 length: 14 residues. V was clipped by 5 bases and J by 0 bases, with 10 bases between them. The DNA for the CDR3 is TGTGCCAGCAGTCCTGTACTGTACCAAGAGACCCAGTACTTC. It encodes CASSPVLYQETQYF.

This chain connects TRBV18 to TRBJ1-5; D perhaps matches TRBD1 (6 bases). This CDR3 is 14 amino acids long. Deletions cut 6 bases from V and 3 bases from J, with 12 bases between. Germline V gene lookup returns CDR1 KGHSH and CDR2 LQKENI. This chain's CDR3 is CASSPGAYNQPQHF. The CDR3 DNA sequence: TGTGCCAGCTCCCCGGGGGCTTACAATCAGCCCCAGCATTTT.

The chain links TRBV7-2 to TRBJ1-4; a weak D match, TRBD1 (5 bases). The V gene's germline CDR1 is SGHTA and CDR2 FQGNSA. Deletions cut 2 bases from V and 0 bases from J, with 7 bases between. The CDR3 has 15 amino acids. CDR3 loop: CASSLQTATNEKLFF. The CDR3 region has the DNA TGTGCCAGCAGCTTACAGACAGCAACTAATGAAAAACTGTTTTTT.

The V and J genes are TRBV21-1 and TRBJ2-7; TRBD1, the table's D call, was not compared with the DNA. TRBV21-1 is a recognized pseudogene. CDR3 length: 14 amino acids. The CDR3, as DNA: TGTGCCAGCAGCAAAGGGGGACAGGGGGATGAGCAGTACTTC. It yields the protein CASSKGGQGDEQYF.

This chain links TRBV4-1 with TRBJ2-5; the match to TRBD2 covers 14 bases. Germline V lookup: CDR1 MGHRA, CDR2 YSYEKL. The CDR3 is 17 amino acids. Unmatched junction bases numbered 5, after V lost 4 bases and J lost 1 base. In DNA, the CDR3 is TGCGCCAGCAGCCCAACCGGGACTAGCGGGGGCCAAGAGACCCAGTACTTC. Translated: CASSPTGTSGGQETQYF.

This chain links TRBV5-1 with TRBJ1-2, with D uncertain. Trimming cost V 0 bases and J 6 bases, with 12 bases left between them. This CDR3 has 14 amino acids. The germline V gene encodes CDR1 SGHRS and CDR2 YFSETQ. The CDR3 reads CASSLGREFDGYTF. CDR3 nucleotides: TGCGCCAGCAGCTTGGGTAGGGAATTCGATGGCTACACCTTC. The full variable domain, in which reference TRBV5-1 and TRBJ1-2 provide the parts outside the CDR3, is KAGVTQTPRYLIKTRGQQVTLSCSPISGHRSVSWYQQTPGQGLQFLFEYFSETQRNKGNFPGRFSGRQFSNSRSEMNVSTLELGDSALYLCASSLGREFDGYTFGSGTRLTVV.

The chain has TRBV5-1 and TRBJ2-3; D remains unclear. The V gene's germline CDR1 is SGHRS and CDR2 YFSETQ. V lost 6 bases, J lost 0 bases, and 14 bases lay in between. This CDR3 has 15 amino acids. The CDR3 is CASTKDGSSTDTQYF. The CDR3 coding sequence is TGCGCCAGCACCAAAGATGGATCTAGCACAGATACGCAGTATTTT. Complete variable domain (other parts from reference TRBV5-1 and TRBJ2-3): KAGVTQTPRYLIKTRGQQVTLSCSPISGHRSVSWYQQTPGQGLQFLFEYFSETQRNKGNFPGRFSGRQFSNSRSEMNVSTLELGDSALYLCASTKDGSSTDTQYFGPGTRLTVL.

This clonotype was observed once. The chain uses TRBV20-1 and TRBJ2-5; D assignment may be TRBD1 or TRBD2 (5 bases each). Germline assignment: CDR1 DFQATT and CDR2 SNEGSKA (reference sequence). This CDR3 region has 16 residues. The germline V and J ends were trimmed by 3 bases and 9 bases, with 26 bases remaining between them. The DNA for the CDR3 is TGCAGTGCTAGCGCATTACGGGACGCACAAAAAGTGGCCCAGTACTTC. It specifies CSASALRDAQKVAQYF.

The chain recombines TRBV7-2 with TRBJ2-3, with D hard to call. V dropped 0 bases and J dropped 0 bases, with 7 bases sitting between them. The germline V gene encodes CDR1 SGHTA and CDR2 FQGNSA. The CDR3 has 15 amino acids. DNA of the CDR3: TGTGCCAGCAGCTTAGCGCAGCTTAGCACAGATACGCAGTATTTT. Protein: CASSLAQLSTDTQYF. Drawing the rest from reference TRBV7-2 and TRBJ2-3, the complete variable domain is GAGVSQSPSNKVTEKGKDVELRCDPISGHTALYWYRQSLGQGLEFLIYFQGNSAPDKSGLPSDRFSAERTGGSVSTLTIQRTQQEDSAVYLCASSLAQLSTDTQYFGPGTRLTVL.

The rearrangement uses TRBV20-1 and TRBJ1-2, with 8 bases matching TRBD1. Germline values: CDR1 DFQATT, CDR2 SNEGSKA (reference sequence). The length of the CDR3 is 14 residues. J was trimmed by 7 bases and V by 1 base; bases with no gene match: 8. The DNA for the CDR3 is TGCAGTGCTAGAGTAGGCAGGGGGCCCGCTGGCTACACCTTC. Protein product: CSARVGRGPAGYTF.

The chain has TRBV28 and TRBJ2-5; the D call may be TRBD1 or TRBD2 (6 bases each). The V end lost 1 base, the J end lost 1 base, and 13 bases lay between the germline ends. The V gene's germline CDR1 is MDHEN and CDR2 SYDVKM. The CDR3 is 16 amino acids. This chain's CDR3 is CASSLSPGAGQETQYF. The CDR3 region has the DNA TGTGCCAGCAGTTTATCCCCGGGGGCAGGCCAAGAGACCCAGTACTTC.

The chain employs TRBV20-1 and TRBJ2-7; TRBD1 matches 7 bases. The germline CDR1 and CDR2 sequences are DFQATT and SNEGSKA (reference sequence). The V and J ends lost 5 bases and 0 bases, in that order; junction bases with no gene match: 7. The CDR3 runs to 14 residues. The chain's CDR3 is CSARRSGGSYEQYF. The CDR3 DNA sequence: TGCAGTGCTCGGCGCTCAGGGGGCTCCTACGAGCAGTACTTC.

The CDR3 nucleotides are TGTGCCAGCAGTAGCCCGGAAGGCAATCAGCCCCAGCATTTT. Residues: CASSSPEGNQPQHF. The V call is TRBV28, the J call TRBJ1-5; no reliable D call. The CDR3 has 14 amino acids. The germline V gene has CDR1 MDHEN and CDR2 SYDVKM. The V gene lost 5 bases and the J gene lost 2 bases, with 10 bases spanning the gap.

CDR3 amino acids: CASSLGLAPDTQYF. As DNA, the CDR3 is TGTGCCAGCAGCTTGGGACTAGCCCCCGATACGCAGTATTTT. The rearrangement links TRBV11-3 to TRBJ2-3; 9 bases are shared with TRBD2. CDR3 length equals 14 residues. Germline V gives CDR1 SGHNT, CDR2 YENEEA. V lost 3 bases to trimming and J lost 6 bases; unmatched junction nucleotides: 4.

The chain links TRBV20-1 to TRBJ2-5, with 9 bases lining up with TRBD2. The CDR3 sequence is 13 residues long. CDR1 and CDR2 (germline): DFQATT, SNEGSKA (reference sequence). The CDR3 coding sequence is TGCAGCGCTGGCGGGGGGGACCAAGAGACCCAGTACTTC. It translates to CSAGGGDQETQYF.

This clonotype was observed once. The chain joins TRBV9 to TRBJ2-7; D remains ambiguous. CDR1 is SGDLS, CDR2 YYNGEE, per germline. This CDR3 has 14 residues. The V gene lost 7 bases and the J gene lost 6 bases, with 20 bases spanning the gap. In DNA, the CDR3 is TGTGCCAGCTCGAAAAGCCCCCGCTCTGGCGAGCAGTACTTC. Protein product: CASSKSPRSGEQYF.

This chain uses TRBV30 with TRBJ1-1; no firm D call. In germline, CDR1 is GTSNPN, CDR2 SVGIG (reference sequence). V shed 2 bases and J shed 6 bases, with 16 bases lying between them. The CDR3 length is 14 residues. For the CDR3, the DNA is TGTGCCTGGAGTCCTCCCGATGTTTTCCCTGAAGCTTTCTTT. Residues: CAWSPPDVFPEAFF.

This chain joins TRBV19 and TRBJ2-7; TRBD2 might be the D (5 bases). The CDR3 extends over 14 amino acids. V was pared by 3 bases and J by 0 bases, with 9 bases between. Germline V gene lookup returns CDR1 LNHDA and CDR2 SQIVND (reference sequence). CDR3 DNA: TGTGCCAGTAGTATGAAAGCGGACTCCTACGAGCAGTACTTC. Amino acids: CASSMKADSYEQYF.

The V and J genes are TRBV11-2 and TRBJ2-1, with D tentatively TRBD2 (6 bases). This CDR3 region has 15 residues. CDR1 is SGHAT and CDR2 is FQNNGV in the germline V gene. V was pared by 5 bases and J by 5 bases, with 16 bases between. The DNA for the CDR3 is TGTGCCAGCAGCCCTATCCTAGGGAGGAACAATGAGCAGTTCTTC. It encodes CASSPILGRNNEQFF.

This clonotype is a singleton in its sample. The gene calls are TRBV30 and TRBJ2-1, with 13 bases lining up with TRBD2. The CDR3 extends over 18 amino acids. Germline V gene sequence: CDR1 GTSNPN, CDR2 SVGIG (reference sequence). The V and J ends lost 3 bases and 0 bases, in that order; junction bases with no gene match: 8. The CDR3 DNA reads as TGTGCCTGGAGCGGACTAGCGGGAGAGATTAGCTCCTACAATGAGCAGTTCTTC. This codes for CAWSGLAGEISSYNEQFF. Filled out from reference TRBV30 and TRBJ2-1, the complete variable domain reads SQTIHQWPATLVQPVGSPLSLECTVEGTSNPNLYWYRQAAGRGLQLLFYSVGIGQISSEVPQNLSASRPQDRQFILSSKKLLLSDSGFYLCAWSGLAGEISSYNEQFFGPGTRLTVL.

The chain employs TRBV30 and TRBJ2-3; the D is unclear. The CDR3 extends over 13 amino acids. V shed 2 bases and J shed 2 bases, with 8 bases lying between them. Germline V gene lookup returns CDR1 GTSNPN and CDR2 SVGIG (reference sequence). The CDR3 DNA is TGTGCCTGGAGTAACGGAAACACAGATACGCAGTATTTT. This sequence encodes CAWSNGNTDTQYF.